This T cell receptor beta chain was observed in a study of T cells expressing NK-cell markers. UMIs were included in TCR beta cDNA generated by 5'RACE template switching. From its re-call of the 5' RACE reads, TCRdb lists each CDR3 protein once, without DNA. The ten top clones account for approximately 7%, within a sample of 400,000 to 500,000 distinct CDR3 sequences. Germline assignment: CDR1 MNHEY and CDR2 SMNVEV (reference sequence). The CDR3 is 15 amino acids. Material: blood T cells: a sorted CD56 or NKG2C T cell subset, CD4+ or CD8+ T cells, or bulk PBMC T cells (not recorded which). This receptor was taken from a woman between 18 and 70 years old in good health. The V and J genes are TRBV27 and TRBJ2-5; absent DNA, TCRdb's TRBD1 call cannot be checked. CDR3 region: CASSQGTVNWETQYF.